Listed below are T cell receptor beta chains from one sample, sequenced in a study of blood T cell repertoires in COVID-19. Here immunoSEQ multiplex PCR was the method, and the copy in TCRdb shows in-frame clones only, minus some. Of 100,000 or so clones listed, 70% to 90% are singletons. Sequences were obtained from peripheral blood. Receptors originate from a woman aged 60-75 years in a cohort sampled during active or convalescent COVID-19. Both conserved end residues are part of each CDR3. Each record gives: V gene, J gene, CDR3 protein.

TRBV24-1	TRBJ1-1	CATSKGWRYTEAFF
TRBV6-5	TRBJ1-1	CASSDRGHTEAFF
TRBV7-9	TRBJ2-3	CASSPRSGTTWDTQYF
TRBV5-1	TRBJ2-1	CASCWDKSYNEQFF
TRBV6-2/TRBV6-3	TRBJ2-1	CASSYLSSGPAYNEQFF
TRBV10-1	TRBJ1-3	CASSADRGNTIYF
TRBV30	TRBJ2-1	CAWSVRGGIAEQFF
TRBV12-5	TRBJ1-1	CASGLVLGQNTEAFF
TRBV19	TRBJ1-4	CASRQGIVATNEKLFF
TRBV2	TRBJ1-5	CASRAESNQPQHF
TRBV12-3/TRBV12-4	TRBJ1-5	CASSPQGNQPQHF
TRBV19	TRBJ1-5	CASSIPGGGQPQHF
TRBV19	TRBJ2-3	CASSIRTGDIDTQYF
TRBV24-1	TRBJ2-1	CSASDGLYNEQFF
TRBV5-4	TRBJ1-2	CASSYGQGGYTF
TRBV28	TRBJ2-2	CASSSLPGLAGVTGELFF
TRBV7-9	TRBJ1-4	CASSLARGAGNEKLFF
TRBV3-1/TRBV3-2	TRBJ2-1	CASSWPSGNEQFF
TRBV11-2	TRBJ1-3	CASSSGGTINTIYF
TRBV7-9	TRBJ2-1	CASSSLPSGGANEQFF
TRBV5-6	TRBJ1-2	CASSFGQDYGYTF
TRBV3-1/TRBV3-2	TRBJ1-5	CASSQAGGQGTGQPQHF
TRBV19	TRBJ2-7	CASSWGGLSSYEQYF
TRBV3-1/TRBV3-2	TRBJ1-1	CASSQRRGLTEAFF
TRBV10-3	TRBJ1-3	CAISESHPGQGIGNTIYF
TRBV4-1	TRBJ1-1	CASSRIPGTEAFF
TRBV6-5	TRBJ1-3	CASRGGSSGNTIYF
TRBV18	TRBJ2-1	CASSPLGGPASYNEQFF
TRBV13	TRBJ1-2	CASSLGGQSGGYTF
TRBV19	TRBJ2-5	CASGQGRGETQYF
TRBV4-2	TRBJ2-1	CASSAGGTRDNEQFF
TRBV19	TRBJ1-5	CASSKFETGVRQPQHF
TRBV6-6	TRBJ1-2	CASSYNNDYGYTF
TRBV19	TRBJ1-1	CASSIVPGQGPNTEAFF
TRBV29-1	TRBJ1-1	CSVVRETNTEAFF
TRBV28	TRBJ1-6	CASSPQDRASSPLHF
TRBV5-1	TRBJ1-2	CASSSGGGGGYTF
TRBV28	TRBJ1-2	CASSLPPLTANYGYTF
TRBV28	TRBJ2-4	CASSWGVIAKNIQYF
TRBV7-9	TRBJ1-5	CASSLNRDPNQPQHF
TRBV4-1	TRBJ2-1	CASSQGTSGTYNEQFF
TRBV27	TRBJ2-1	CASPLYGQDKGLASSYNEQFF
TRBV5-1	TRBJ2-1	CASSLSAGMSNEQFF